A selection of T cell receptor beta chains follows, all from one sample in a study of shared clonotypes between healthy human individuals. Data came from immunoSEQ multiplex PCR; TCRdb stores just in-frame clones and leaves some out. The table lists some 500,000 clones, over 60% of them singletons. The sample taken for sequencing was PBMCs. The receptors originated from a woman aged 40-49 years in good health. Some clones in this sample may be carry-over from other donors' samples. Both conserved end residues are part of each CDR3. Fields, in order: D gene, J gene, CDR3 length, clone size, V gene, CDR3 protein, CDR3 DNA. The D gene is left open where the match is weak. Clone sizes are given selectively: once, few, many, or a class where the clone is expanded.

TRBD1 | TRBJ2-7 | 12 | - | TRBV5-6 | CASSRDSYEQYF | TGTGCCAGCAGCAGGGACAGCTACGAGCAGTACTTC
- | TRBJ2-1 | 14 | - | TRBV30 | CAWRRSGSYNEQFF | TGTGCCTGGAGAAGGAGCGGCTCCTACAATGAGCAGTTCTTC
TRBD2 | TRBJ2-2 | 17 | - | TRBV29-1 | CSVGPGLAEWNTGELFF | TGCAGCGTTGGTCCGGGACTAGCGGAATGGAACACCGGGGAGCTGTTTTTT
- | TRBJ2-3 | 13 | - | TRBV4-1 | CASSQDPGDTQYF | TGCGCCAGCAGCCAAGACCCTGGGGATACGCAGTATTTT
TRBD2 | TRBJ2-1 | 16 | - | TRBV9 | CASSVGGASGTGEQFF | TGTGCCAGCAGCGTAGGAGGCGCAAGCGGGACTGGTGAGCAGTTCTTC
- | TRBJ1-5 | 15 | - | TRBV28 | CASILGGRGNQPQHF | -
- | TRBJ1-2 | 13 | once | TRBV19 | CASSAGRSYGYTF | TGTGCCAGTAGTGCGGGGCGCTCCTATGGCTACACCTTC
TRBD1 | TRBJ1-5 | 15 | - | TRBV7-2 | CASSLRTGDDQPQHF | TGTGCCAGCAGCTTAAGGACAGGGGACGATCAGCCCCAGCATTTT
- | TRBJ1-1 | 12 | - | TRBV6-1 | CASSEAWTEAFF | TGTGCCAGCAGTGAAGCGTGGACTGAAGCTTTCTTT
- | TRBJ1-3 | 14 | - | TRBV18 | CASSPNQGGNTIYF | TGTGCCAGCTCACCTAATCAGGGAGGAAACACCATATATTTT
- | TRBJ1-2 | 13 | many | TRBV4-2 | CASSQEYQGGYTF | TGTGCCAGCAGCCAAGAATATCAAGGCGGCTACACCTTC
TRBD2 | TRBJ2-2 | 14 | - | TRBV29-1 | CSVGTSGSSGELFF | TGCAGCGTCGGGACTAGCGGGAGTTCCGGGGAGCTGTTTTTT
- | TRBJ1-1 | 14 | - | TRBV6-4 | CASRQAYKDTEAFF | TGTGCCAGCAGGCAGGCCTACAAGGACACTGAAGCTTTCTTT
- | TRBJ2-7 | 14 | - | TRBV29-1 | CSVGAVGDLYEQYF | TGCAGCGTTGGGGCGGTAGGGGACCTCTACGAGCAGTACTTC
- | TRBJ1-1 | 12 | few | TRBV5-4 | CASSFQNTEAFF | TGTGCCAGCAGCTTTCAGAACACTGAAGCTTTCTTT
- | TRBJ2-1 | 15 | - | TRBV9 | CASSVGDNKYNEQFF | TGTGCCAGCAGCGTAGGAGACAACAAGTACAATGAGCAGTTCTTC
TRBD1 | TRBJ1-2 | 14 | - | TRBV28 | CASRLMDRAGGYTF | TGTGCCAGCAGGTTAATGGACAGGGCGGGGGGCTACACCTTC
TRBD1 | TRBJ1-4 | 14 | - | TRBV18 | CASSPGQGNEKLFF | TGTGCCAGCTCACCGGGACAGGGAAATGAAAAACTGTTTTTT
- | TRBJ2-1 | 15 | - | TRBV7-9 | CASSLNTGSYNEQFF | TGTGCCAGCAGCTTAAATACGGGCTCCTACAATGAGCAGTTCTTC
TRBD2 | TRBJ2-7 | 15 | - | TRBV11-1 | CASSLGSGGPYAQYF | TGTGCCAGCAGCTTAGGTAGCGGGGGACCCTACGCGCAGTACTTC
TRBD1 | TRBJ2-7 | 12 | many | TRBV5-1 | CASSLDRGEQYF | TGCGCCAGCAGCTTAGACAGGGGCGAGCAGTACTTC
- | TRBJ2-2 | 14 | - | TRBV7-6 | CASSLVVLRGELFF | TGTGCCAGCAGCTTAGTGGTTTTACGAGGGGAGCTGTTTTTT
- | TRBJ2-7 | 13 | - | TRBV29-1 | CSAKTGLDYEQYF | TGCAGCGCCAAGACTGGACTCGACTACGAGCAGTACTTC
- | TRBJ1-1 | 14 | - | TRBV28 | CASSLSLQNTEAFF | TGTGCCAGCAGTTTATCTCTCCAGAACACTGAAGCTTTCTTT
TRBD2 | TRBJ2-3 | 15 | - | TRBV7-2 | CASSKPGLAKDTQYF | TGTGCCAGCAGCAAACCGGGACTAGCGAAGGATACGCAGTATTTT
- | TRBJ1-5 | 17 | - | TRBV7-9 | CASSLGQTASSNQPQHF | TGTGCCAGCAGCTTAGGACAAACAGCATCTAGCAATCAGCCCCAGCATTTT
- | TRBJ1-6 | 12 | - | TRBV7-3 | CASSSQQGPLHF | TGTGCCAGCAGCTCCCAACAGGGTCCCCTCCACTTT
TRBD2 | TRBJ2-7 | 16 | - | TRBV5-4 | CASSPGTSGRAHEQYF | TGTGCCAGCAGCCCCGGGACTAGCGGGAGGGCCCACGAGCAGTACTTC
TRBD2 | TRBJ2-2 | 14 | - | TRBV9 | CASSVTSASGELFF | TGTGCCAGCAGCGTCACTAGCGCATCCGGGGAGCTGTTTTTT
- | TRBJ2-1 | 14 | - | TRBV6-4 | CASSDSKSYNEQFF | TGTGCCAGCAGTGACTCGAAATCCTACAATGAGCAGTTCTTC
- | TRBJ2-7 | 13 | once | TRBV6-1 | CASMTDGRYEQYF | TGTGCCAGCATGACCGACGGACGGTACGAGCAGTACTTC
- | TRBJ1-2 | 12 | - | TRBV2 | CASSGRAKGYTF | TGTGCCAGCAGTGGCCGGGCCAAAGGCTACACCTTC
TRBD1 | TRBJ1-1 | 17 | few | TRBV5-6 | CASSAGTGLRVNTEAFF | TGTGCCAGCAGCGCCGGGACAGGGCTCAGGGTGAACACTGAAGCTTTCTTT
- | TRBJ2-7 | 13 | once | TRBV7-3 | CASSPRGVYEQYF | TGTGCCAGCAGCCCAAGGGGAGTCTACGAGCAGTACTTC
- | TRBJ2-7 | 15 | - | TRBV21-1 | CASSKELARPYEQYF | TGTGCCAGCAGCAAAGAACTAGCACGCCCCTACGAGCAGTACTTC
TRBD1 | TRBJ1-1 | 15 | - | TRBV7-8 | CASSARTGWGTEAFF | TGTGCCAGCAGCGCCAGGACAGGATGGGGCACTGAAGCTTTCTTT
- | TRBJ2-2 | 13 | - | TRBV6-5 | CASSPGWTGELFF | TGTGCCAGCAGCCCGGGGTGGACCGGGGAGCTGTTTTTT
TRBD2 | TRBJ2-5 | 19 | few | TRBV28 | CASSRLTLKREGQGGTQYF | TGTGCCAGCAGTCGATTGACCCTTAAGCGGGAGGGCCAAGGTGGGACCCAGTACTTC
- | TRBJ2-7 | 11 | - | TRBV28 | CASRRFYEQYF | TGTGCCAGCAGGCGATTCTACGAGCAGTACTTC